Below are 15 T cell receptor beta chains sequenced from a single sample in a study of monozygotic twins with inflammatory bowel disease. TCRdb re-analyzed the 5' RACE reads; it lists each CDR3 protein once, without DNA. Its listing shows fewer than 200,000 distinct CDR3 sequences. Sample: blood. Receptors were obtained from a human donor with ulcerative colitis or Crohn's disease, or a healthy co-twin of an affected twin (not recorded which).

The chain recombines TRBV5-1 with TRBJ1-1; checking the TCRdb D call of TRBD1 is not possible without DNA. The CDR3 length is 13 residues. Germline values: CDR1 SGHRS, CDR2 YFSETQ. Here the CDR3 reads CASSPGQGAGAFF.

The rearrangement links TRBV19 to TRBJ1-6. The V gene's germline CDR1 is LNHDA and CDR2 SQIVND (reference sequence). The length of the CDR3 is 11 residues. CDR3 loop: CASSIDRILHF. The full variable domain, completed using reference TRBV19 and TRBJ1-6, is DGGITQSPKYLFRKEGQNVTLSCEQNLNHDAMYWYRQDPGQGLRLIYYSQIVNDFQKGDIAEGYSVSREKKESFPLTVTSAQKNPTAFYLCASSIDRILHFGNGTRLTVT.

The chain has TRBV5-1 and TRBJ1-4; TCRdb names TRBD1, which stays unverified in the absence of DNA. Per germline, CDR1 SGHRS and CDR2 YFSETQ. The CDR3 has 15 amino acids. The chain's CDR3 is CASGDGTSTNEKLFF.

The chain joins TRBV5-4 to TRBJ2-7. This CDR3 region has 14 residues. The germline V gene encodes CDR1 SGHNT and CDR2 YYREEE (reference sequence). This CDR3 is CASSSTDSSYEQYF.

The CDR3 here is CASSYFQEWELFF. The chain employs TRBV6-5 and TRBJ2-2. Germline assignment: CDR1 MNHEY and CDR2 SVGAGI. This CDR3 has 13 residues.

The V call is TRBV12-3 or TRBV12-4, the J call TRBJ1-1; TCRdb names TRBD1, which stays unverified in the absence of DNA. This CDR3 is 16 amino acids long. CDR3 loop: CASSLGTGASRTEAFF.

This rearrangement joins TRBV6-2 or TRBV6-3 to TRBJ2-7; there is no DNA to check the TCRdb D call of TRBD1. The CDR3 is 14 amino acids. Germline CDR1 MNHEY, CDR2 SVGEGT. CDR3 protein: CASSSHRDGYEQYF.

The chain combines TRBV7-3 with TRBJ2-7; TCRdb selects TRBD1, and the lack of DNA leaves this call unchecked. Looked up from germline, CDR1 is SGHTA and CDR2 is FQGTGA. This CDR3 region has 14 residues. CDR3 protein: CASSNWDRSYEQYF.

This rearrangement joins TRBV4-1 to TRBJ2-5; without DNA, the TCRdb call of TRBD2 cannot be checked. The CDR3 sequence is 14 residues long. Germline CDR1 reads MGHRA; CDR2 reads YSYEKL. This CDR3 reads CASSHPEAKKAQYF.

The gene calls are TRBV5-8 and TRBJ2-1. Germline V gene data show CDR1 as SGHTS and CDR2 as YDEGEE. This CDR3 is 13 amino acids long. CDR3 in amino acids: CASSLAGFNEQFF.

The chain uses TRBV7-2 and TRBJ2-7; TCRdb outputs TRBD2, but without DNA this stays unchecked. The CDR3 runs to 16 residues. Germline CDR1 SGHTA, CDR2 FQGNSA. The CDR3: CASSLYLRERPYEQYF.

This sequence joins TRBV7-9 and TRBJ1-1. The CDR3 consists of 15 residues. The V gene's germline CDR1 is SEHNR and CDR2 FQNEAQ (reference sequence). The CDR3 loop is CASSPRLRVGTEAFF.

The chain employs TRBV4-3 and TRBJ2-3; without DNA, the TCRdb call of TRBD1 cannot be checked. CDR1 is LGHNA, CDR2 YSLEER, per germline. The CDR3 is 15 residues long. CDR3 residues: CASSQVQGRADTQYF.

The chain recombines TRBV29-1 with TRBJ2-2; TCRdb names TRBD2, which stays unverified in the absence of DNA. Germline lookup yields CDR1 SQVTM and CDR2 ANQGSEA. The CDR3 covers 15 residues. The CDR3 sequence: CSVVLRASNTGELFF.

The genes are TRBV5-1 and TRBJ2-1. Germline V gene data show CDR1 as SGHRS and CDR2 as YFSETQ. This CDR3 is built from 13 residues. The CDR3 is CASSPLLNNEQFF.